A selection of T cell receptor beta chains follows, all from one sample in a study of blood T cell repertoires in COVID-19. The data were produced by immunoSEQ multiplex PCR, yet TCRdb's version contains in-frame clones alone and is incomplete. Of roughly 300,000 clones in the sample, 92% were seen once. The material sequenced was PBMCs or T cells enriched from blood (not recorded which). The origin of the receptors is a woman in her 30s who had recovered from COVID-19. Both conserved end residues are part of each CDR3. The D gene is left open where the match is weak. Size is stated for part of the rows, as once, few or many counts, or as a class when the clone is expanded.

CDR3nt,CDR3aa,j_gene,abundance,d_gene,v_gene
TGTGCCACCAGTGACCGAACGGGGGTTTCCACAGACACCGGGGAGCTGTTTTTT,CATSDRTGVSTDTGELFF,TRBJ2-2,-,-,TRBV24-1
TGTGCCACCGGCAGCGACGTACTGACTACCCCCCCGGAGCAGTTCTTC,CATGSDVLTTPPEQFF,TRBJ2-1,-,-,TRBV10-3
TGTGCCAGCAGCCCTACCCGGGACAGGGAAGCTTTCTTT,CASSPTRDREAFF,TRBJ1-1,-,TRBD1,TRBV7-2
TGTGCCATCAGTGCCTACTCCTACGAGCAGTACTTC,CAISAYSYEQYF,TRBJ2-7,few,-,TRBV10-3
TGTGCCAGCAGGAGGGTTACAGATACGCAGTATTTT,CASRRVTDTQYF,TRBJ2-3,-,-,TRBV28
TGTGCCACCAGTGATTTGCAAGAAACTGTAAGTGAAAAACTGTTTTTT,CATSDLQETVSEKLFF,TRBJ1-4,once,-,TRBV24-1
TGTGCCAGCAGCTTAGTGGTCGCGGACAGTGAAGCTTTCTTT,CASSLVVADSEAFF,TRBJ1-1,-,-,TRBV7-6
TGTGCCAGCAGCGTAGCCGGGAGGGCCGGGGAGCTGTTTTTT,CASSVAGRAGELFF,TRBJ2-2,-,TRBD2,TRBV9
TGTGCCAGCTCACCATCGAGGGACAGGGGAGCTAACTATGGCTACACCTTC,CASSPSRDRGANYGYTF,TRBJ1-2,once,TRBD1,TRBV18
TGTGCAAGTCGCTTTGGGGGACACTTGTACCAAGAGACCCAGTACTTC,CASRFGGHLYQETQYF,TRBJ2-5,-,-,TRBV12-2
TGTGCCAGCAGTCCCCGGACTAGCGGGAGTCATCCCTACGAGCAGTACTTC,CASSPRTSGSHPYEQYF,TRBJ2-7,-,TRBD2,TRBV27
TGTGCCAGCAGTTACCAGGGGGAGAATCAGCCCCAGCATTTT,CASSYQGENQPQHF,TRBJ1-5,few,TRBD1,TRBV6-2/TRBV6-3
TGTGCCAGCAGCCCCAGGACAGGAGAAGTTACGAACACCGGGGAGCTGTTTTTT,CASSPRTGEVTNTGELFF,TRBJ2-2,once,TRBD1,TRBV7-9
TGTGCCAGCAGTTACGACACTTACAATGAGCAGTTCTTC,CASSYDTYNEQFF,TRBJ2-1,-,-,TRBV6-2/TRBV6-3
TGTGCCAGTAGTCCCCCATTGGGACATCTATCTTCCTACGAGCAGTACTTC,CASSPPLGHLSSYEQYF,TRBJ2-7,-,-,TRBV19
TGTGCCAGCTCACTAACGCGGGGGAACGGGGAGCTGTTTTTT,CASSLTRGNGELFF,TRBJ2-2,-,TRBD2,TRBV18
TGTGCCAGCAGAGTAGGGGGCCAAAATTCACCCCTCCACTTT,CASRVGGQNSPLHF,TRBJ1-6,-,TRBD1,TRBV7-2
TGTGCCATCAGTGAGTCGAGGAGCACTGGCACAGATACGCAGTATTTT,CAISESRSTGTDTQYF,TRBJ2-3,once,-,TRBV10-3
TGTGCCAGCAGTGAATTTGGGACTAAAGGGGAGACCCAGTACTTC,CASSEFGTKGETQYF,TRBJ2-5,-,TRBD2,TRBV25-1
TGTGCCAGCAGCGTCTCAGTCGTACAGGGGAAAGCATACAATGAGCAGTTCTTC,CASSVSVVQGKAYNEQFF,TRBJ2-1,-,TRBD1,TRBV7-9
TGTGCCAGCAGTGAAGTACAGGGCGATCAGCCCCAGCATTTT,CASSEVQGDQPQHF,TRBJ1-5,-,-,TRBV6-1
TGCGCCAGCAGCTCGACTAGCGGGAGTTCCGATGAGCAGTTCTTC,CASSSTSGSSDEQFF,TRBJ2-1,-,TRBD2,TRBV5-1
TGTGCCAGCAGCCAAACGGGGACAGGGGGGATGGAGACCCAGTACTTC,CASSQTGTGGMETQYF,TRBJ2-5,-,TRBD1,TRBV3-1/TRBV3-2
TGTGCCAGCAGTTTATCGGACAGACCCAAGCAGTACTTC,CASSLSDRPKQYF,TRBJ2-7,-,-,TRBV27
TGCGCCAGCAGCTCCGGGACTAGCGGGGGGCCCCTCAATGAGCAGTTCTTC,CASSSGTSGGPLNEQFF,TRBJ2-1,-,TRBD2,TRBV5-1
TGTGCCAGCAGCTCACTAGCCGGTGAGCAGTTCTTC,CASSSLAGEQFF,TRBJ2-1,-,-,TRBV3-1/TRBV3-2
TGTGCCAGCTCAGGACAGGGGGCTGATCAGCCCCAGCATTTT,CASSGQGADQPQHF,TRBJ1-5,-,TRBD1,TRBV18
TGTGCCAGCAAAATGGGGGCGCGTCAGCCCCAGCATTTT,CASKMGARQPQHF,TRBJ1-5,-,-,TRBV6-5
TGTGCCAGCAGCCCTACTAGCGGGGGCATTATCCTTGAGCAGTTCTTC,CASSPTSGGIILEQFF,TRBJ2-1,-,TRBD2,TRBV7-6
TGTGCTAGTGGTTTGGTACTGACTAGCGGGGGCACAGATACGCAGTATTTT,CASGLVLTSGGTDTQYF,TRBJ2-3,-,TRBD2,TRBV12-5
TGTGCCAGCAGGTCGGGGGGGCCAACAGATACGCAGTATTTT,CASRSGGPTDTQYF,TRBJ2-3,-,TRBD2,TRBV27
TGCGCCAGCAGCTTCGGGGGTAATCAGCCCCAGCATTTT,CASSFGGNQPQHF,TRBJ1-5,-,-,TRBV5-1
TGTGCCAGCAGCGCGGGACCCTCATGGAACACCATATATTTT,CASSAGPSWNTIYF,TRBJ1-3,-,-,TRBV2
TGTGCCAGCAGTCTGGGCGGGGGGGCATCCTACAATGAGCAGTTCTTC,CASSLGGGASYNEQFF,TRBJ2-1,-,TRBD2,TRBV27
TGTGCCAGCAGGGGAGCTCCCAATCAGCCCCAGCATTTT,CASRGAPNQPQHF,TRBJ1-5,-,-,TRBV28
TGTGCCAGCAGCTTAGCGCTTCTAACAGATACGCAGTATTTT,CASSLALLTDTQYF,TRBJ2-3,-,-,TRBV7-9
TGTGCCAGCAGCTTAGAACTAGCGGGAGCGCTTGAGCAGTTCTTC,CASSLELAGALEQFF,TRBJ2-1,-,TRBD2,TRBV7-8
TGTGCCACCAGCACGCAGCGGGGGCCGGATACGCAGTATTTT,CATSTQRGPDTQYF,TRBJ2-3,-,TRBD2,TRBV15
TGCGCCAGCAGCTTGGGAGGTACAAGGTTCACTGAAGCTTTCTTT,CASSLGGTRFTEAFF,TRBJ1-1,-,-,TRBV5-1
TGTGCCAGCAAGATCGGCGGGGTGGAGACCCAGTACTTC,CASKIGGVETQYF,TRBJ2-5,-,-,TRBV12-3/TRBV12-4
TGTGCCAGCAGTTTATGGGCGGACGAGCAGTACTTC,CASSLWADEQYF,TRBJ2-7,-,-,TRBV28
TGTGCCTGGAGTGTACAGGACAACAAGCCCCAGCATTTT,CAWSVQDNKPQHF,TRBJ1-5,-,-,TRBV30
TGTGCCAGCAGCTTAGGGCTTCAAGAGACCCAGTACTTC,CASSLGLQETQYF,TRBJ2-5,-,-,TRBV7-6
TGTGCCAGCAGCGTAGCGGCGGGAGCGACGCAGGAGCAGTACTTC,CASSVAAGATQEQYF,TRBJ2-7,-,TRBD2,TRBV9
TGTGCCAGCAGCTCAGGACTTGGCGCATTTTACGAGCAGTACTTC,CASSSGLGAFYEQYF,TRBJ2-7,-,-,TRBV7-2
TGCGCCAGCAGCAGCGCTGTGGGAGCCTACAATGAGCAGTTCTTC,CASSSAVGAYNEQFF,TRBJ2-1,-,-,TRBV4-1
TGTGCCACCAGCAGAGTCGTGGGCCGTATATCCTACAATGAGCAGTTCTTC,CATSRVVGRISYNEQFF,TRBJ2-1,once,-,TRBV15
TGTGCCAGCAGTCAGCGTGGATTAGCGGGATTGTATGAGCAGTACTTC,CASSQRGLAGLYEQYF,TRBJ2-7,-,TRBD2,TRBV28
TGTGCCAGCAGGGAGGACAGGGGGCGTTACAATGAGCAGTTCTTC,CASREDRGRYNEQFF,TRBJ2-1,-,-,TRBV21-1
TGCGCCAGCAGGAGCCAGGCTAGCGGGAGGACCGGGGAGCTGTTTTTT,CASRSQASGRTGELFF,TRBJ2-2,-,TRBD2,TRBV4-3
TGTGCCAGTAGTCGGACGGACACTTACAATGAGCAGTTCTTC,CASSRTDTYNEQFF,TRBJ2-1,-,-,TRBV19
TGTGCCAGCAGGACCGAGGGTGGAACGGGGAACACCATATATTTT,CASRTEGGTGNTIYF,TRBJ1-3,-,-,TRBV6-5
TGCGCCAGCAGTCCAGGAACCTACGAGCAGTACTTC,CASSPGTYEQYF,TRBJ2-7,-,-,TRBV10-2
TGTGCCAGCAGAAACGGGACTTCCCTCTCTGGGGCCAACGTCCTGACTTTC,CASRNGTSLSGANVLTF,TRBJ2-6,-,-,TRBV9
TGTGCTAGTGGTTCCCGGACAGGGGGGGATGAGCAGTTCTTC,CASGSRTGGDEQFF,TRBJ2-1,-,TRBD1,TRBV12-5